One and the same sample provided the 20 T cell receptor beta chains below, sequenced in a study of cytomegalovirus exposure and HLA in healthy donors. PCR was performed using 60 Vbeta and 13 Jbeta primers. TCRdb's table, derived via immunoSEQ multiplex PCR, lists solely in-frame clones and lacks some. This sample yields some 200,000 clones, of which roughly 90% are seen a single time; roughly 1% belongs to the top ten. The sequenced material came from PBMCs. These receptors all come from a woman between 18 and 30 years old in good health and CMV-seronegative.

The rearrangement uses TRBV5-4 and TRBJ2-1; possibly TRBD1 for D (5 bases). There are 17 residues in the CDR3. Germline-derived CDR1 and CDR2 are SGHNT and YYREEE (reference sequence). The V and J ends lost 0 bases and 4 bases respectively, with 17 bases between them. CDR3 in amino acids: CASSLVGLRQGYNEQFF. The CDR3 coding sequence is TGTGCCAGCAGCTTGGTCGGTCTTCGGCAGGGTTACAATGAGCAGTTCTTC.

The chain carries TRBV7-8 and TRBJ1-2; D is perhaps TRBD1 (6 bases). CDR1 SGHVS and CDR2 FQNEAQ come from the germline V gene. The length of the CDR3 is 13 residues. Trimming cost V 4 bases and J 8 bases, with 14 bases left between them. The CDR3 here is CASSSREQGGYTF. In DNA form, the CDR3 reads TGTGCCAGCAGCTCGAGAGAGCAGGGGGGCTACACCTTC.

The chain couples TRBV7-9 to TRBJ2-1; D is possibly TRBD2 (6 bases). The CDR3 runs to 16 residues. The ends were cut back, 1 base at V and 7 bases at J, with 17 bases in the middle. Germline V gene sequence: CDR1 SEHNR, CDR2 FQNEAQ (reference sequence). In DNA form, the CDR3 reads TGTGCCAGCAGCTTAGTGGGGAATCTTCGGGGGAATGAGCAGTTCTTC. Translation gives CASSLVGNLRGNEQFF.

CDR3 DNA: TGTGCCAGCAGTTACGGACAGGGGAATGAAAAACTGTTTTTT. Its protein is CASSYGQGNEKLFF. V gene TRBV6-6 combines with J gene TRBJ1-4, with 9 nucleotides matching TRBD1. The V gene's germline CDR1 is MNHNY and CDR2 SVGAGI (reference sequence). The CDR3 consists of 14 residues. V shed 2 bases, J shed 5 bases, and the junction held 0 bases outside the gene matches.

The rearrangement joins TRBV7-2 to TRBJ2-1; TRBD2 matches 7 bases. Germline V CDR1 and CDR2: SGHTA, FQGNSA. Trimming cost V 3 bases and J 0 bases; bases outside gene matches: 8. The CDR3 spans 17 residues. The CDR3 DNA follows: TGTGCCAGCAGCTTCAAAGACGGGAGGTCCTCCTACAATGAGCAGTTCTTC. Protein product: CASSFKDGRSSYNEQFF.

J is TRBJ2-7 and V is TRBV27; 8 nucleotides line up with TRBD1. This CDR3 has 14 residues. The germline V gene has CDR1 MNHEY and CDR2 SMNVEV (reference sequence). V shed 5 bases and J 0 bases; nucleotides not matched to a gene: 3. The DNA for the CDR3 is TGTGCCAGCAGTCGGACAGGGAGCTCCTACGAGCAGTACTTC. Translation: CASSRTGSSYEQYF.

The chain carries TRBV11-2 and TRBJ2-1; 9 nucleotides agree with TRBD1. Germline V gene sequence: CDR1 SGHAT, CDR2 FQNNGV. This CDR3 has 15 amino acids. J lost 2 bases, V lost 1 base, and 0 bases had no gene match. For the CDR3, the DNA is TGTGCCAGCAGCTTAGGACAGGGGGCCTACAATGAGCAGTTCTTC. It encodes CASSLGQGAYNEQFF.

The V call is TRBV9, the J call TRBJ2-7, with 9 bases lining up with TRBD2. Germline loops: CDR1 SGDLS, CDR2 YYNGEE. V lost 3 bases to trimming and J lost 7 bases; unmatched junction nucleotides: 14. CDR3 length: 16 residues. The CDR3 region has the DNA TGTGCCAGCAGCGCCCAGACTAGCGGCCTGCTAGGGGAGCAGTACTTC. Amino acid sequence: CASSAQTSGLLGEQYF. The full variable domain, in which reference TRBV9 and TRBJ2-7 provide the parts outside the CDR3, is DSGVTQTPKHLITATGQRVTLRCSPRSGDLSVYWYQQSLDQGLQFLIQYYNGEERAKGNILERFSAQQFPDLHSELNLSSLELGDSALYFCASSAQTSGLLGEQYFGPGTRLTVT.

V is TRBV5-1 and J is TRBJ1-2; D is possibly TRBD1 (5 bases). V gave up 4 bases and J gave up 4 bases, with 17 bases separating them. The CDR3 sequence is 15 residues long. CDR1 and CDR2 (germline): SGHRS, YFSETQ. CDR3 in DNA: TGCGCCAGCAGCGGGGGGGACTCGCTTGCCTATGGCTACACCTTC. Protein sequence: CASSGGDSLAYGYTF. Full variable domain (outside the CDR3, taken from reference TRBV5-1 and TRBJ1-2): KAGVTQTPRYLIKTRGQQVTLSCSPISGHRSVSWYQQTPGQGLQFLFEYFSETQRNKGNFPGRFSGRQFSNSRSEMNVSTLELGDSALYLCASSGGDSLAYGYTFGSGTRLTVV.

The chain has TRBV9 and TRBJ2-3, with D possibly TRBD2 on 5 matching bases. The germline V gene has CDR1 SGDLS and CDR2 YYNGEE. Trimming removed 2 bases from V and 9 bases from J, with 10 bases in between. The CDR3 extends over 12 amino acids. The CDR3 DNA reads as TGTGCCAGCAGCGTGAGACTATCGACGCAGTATTTT. Amino acids: CASSVRLSTQYF. Based on the CDR3 plus reference TRBV9 and TRBJ2-3, the full variable domain is DSGVTQTPKHLITATGQRVTLRCSPRSGDLSVYWYQQSLDQGLQFLIQYYNGEERAKGNILERFSAQQFPDLHSELNLSSLELGDSALYFCASSVRLSTQYFGPGTRLTVL.

Only one count was recorded for this clone. V usage is TRBV4-2 and J usage is TRBJ2-5; 11 bases are shared with TRBD2. The CDR3 runs to 15 residues. Losses at the gene ends were 4 bases for V and 0 bases for J; bases not matched to a gene: 1. From germline, CDR1 is LGHNA and CDR2 YNFKEQ. CDR3 sequence: CASSLSGRDQETQYF. The CDR3 region has the DNA TGTGCCAGCAGCCTTAGCGGGAGGGACCAAGAGACCCAGTACTTC.

The rearrangement joins TRBV30 to TRBJ1-1, with D uncertain. Trimming left V 2 bases short and J 0 bases short, with 4 bases between. This CDR3 is built from 12 residues. Germline values: CDR1 GTSNPN, CDR2 SVGIG (reference sequence). The chain's CDR3 is CAWSPVNTEAFF. The CDR3 region has the DNA TGTGCCTGGAGTCCAGTGAACACTGAAGCTTTCTTT. Variable domain in full (rest from reference TRBV30 and TRBJ1-1): SQTIHQWPATLVQPVGSPLSLECTVEGTSNPNLYWYRQAAGRGLQLLFYSVGIGQISSEVPQNLSASRPQDRQFILSSKKLLLSDSGFYLCAWSPVNTEAFFGQGTRLTVV.

V and J are TRBV6-4 and TRBJ2-1; 9 bases are shared with TRBD2. The germline V gene has CDR1 MRHNA and CDR2 SNTAGT. CDR3 length: 13 residues. Trimming cost V 6 bases and J 7 bases; bases outside gene matches: 4. This CDR3 is CASSSSGTNEQFF. Here the CDR3 DNA reads TGTGCCAGCAGCTCTAGCGGGACGAATGAGCAGTTCTTC.

Notes on this clone: The sample carries other DNA sequences with the same CDR3. The chain is built from TRBV10-1 and TRBJ2-5; 10 nucleotides line up with TRBD2. Germline CDR1 is WNHNN and CDR2 is SYGVQD (reference sequence). J gave up 10 bases and V 2 bases, and 7 bases lay outside the gene matches. The CDR3 covers 14 residues. The CDR3 region has the DNA TGCGCCAGCAGTGAGGCTAGCGGGGGTTCTCGCCAGTACTTC. Translating gives CASSEASGGSRQYF.

The gene calls are TRBV6-6 and TRBJ2-7; 7 bases are a match to TRBD1. Trimming at V came to 7 bases and at J to 2 bases, leaving 11 bases not matched to a gene. Germline loops: CDR1 MNHNY, CDR2 SVGAGI (reference sequence). There are 15 residues in the CDR3. In DNA, the CDR3 is TGTGCCAGCATTCATTTAACGGGACAGCCCTACGAGCAGTACTTC. This codes for CASIHLTGQPYEQYF.

This sequence joins TRBV19 and TRBJ1-1; 7 bases agree with TRBD1. V shed 5 bases and J 4 bases; nucleotides not matched to a gene: 4. Germline loops: CDR1 LNHDA, CDR2 SQIVND (reference sequence). The CDR3 runs to 13 residues. In DNA, the CDR3 is TGTGCCAGTAGTGCCGACAGGGCCACTGAAGCTTTCTTT. The encoded protein is CASSADRATEAFF.

V gene TRBV7-9 combines with J gene TRBJ1-2, with 8 bases identical to TRBD1. CDR3 length: 18 amino acids. Losses at the gene ends were 6 bases for V and 0 bases for J; bases not matched to a gene: 15. Germline V lookup: CDR1 SEHNR, CDR2 FQNEAQ (reference sequence). CDR3 residues: CASSHSKWTGNTNYGYTF. CDR3 nucleotides: TGTGCCAGCAGTCATAGCAAGTGGACAGGGAACACTAACTATGGCTACACCTTC. Together with reference TRBV7-9 and TRBJ1-2, the CDR3 gives the full variable domain: DTGVSQNPRHKITKRGQNVTFRCDPISEHNRLYWYRQTLGQGPEFLTYFQNEAQLEKSRLLSDRFSAERPKGSFSTLEIQRTEQGDSAMYLCASSHSKWTGNTNYGYTFGSGTRLTVV.

The gene calls are TRBV10-2 and TRBJ1-2; D may be TRBD1 (5 bases). V gave up 6 bases and J gave up 5 bases, with 22 bases separating them. The germline gives CDR1 WSHSY, CDR2 SAAADI. The CDR3 runs to 16 residues. The chain's CDR3 is CASRAPRANLNYGYTF. In DNA form, the CDR3 reads TGCGCCAGCAGAGCACCCAGGGCAAATTTGAATTATGGCTACACCTTC.

J is TRBJ2-7 and V is TRBV21-1; the D call TRBD1 from the table was never checked on the DNA. TRBV21-1 is labeled a pseudogene. The CDR3 runs to 15 residues. The CDR3, as DNA: TGTGCCAGCCTAGCCGGGACAGGGTTCCACTACGAGCAGTACTTC. This codes for CASLAGTGFHYEQYF.

The chain recombines TRBV18 with TRBJ1-4; D not certain. Germline CDR1 reads KGHSH; CDR2 reads LQKENI. V lost 3 bases to trimming and J lost 7 bases, with 12 bases between them. CDR3 length: 14 amino acids. In DNA form, the CDR3 reads TGTGCCAGCTCACCCCAGGATTTGAGTGAAAAACTGTTTTTT. Translation gives CASSPQDLSEKLFF.